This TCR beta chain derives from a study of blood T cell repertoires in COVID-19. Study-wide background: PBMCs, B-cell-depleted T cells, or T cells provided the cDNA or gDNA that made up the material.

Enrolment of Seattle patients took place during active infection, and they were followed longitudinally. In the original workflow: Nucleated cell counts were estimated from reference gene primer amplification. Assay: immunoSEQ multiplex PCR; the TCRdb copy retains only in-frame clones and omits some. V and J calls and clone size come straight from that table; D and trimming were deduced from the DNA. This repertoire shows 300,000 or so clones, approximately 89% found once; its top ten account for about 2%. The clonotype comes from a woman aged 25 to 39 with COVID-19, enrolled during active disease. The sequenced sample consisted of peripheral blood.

CDR3 region: CATSDPLAGGLSEQFF. DNA of the CDR3: TGTGCCACCAGTGACCCACTAGCGGGAGGGCTTAGTGAGCAGTTCTTC. The V gene is TRBV24-1, the J gene TRBJ2-1; TRBD2 matches at 13 bases. The CDR3 consists of 16 residues. The J segment lost 9 bases and the V segment lost 4 bases, leaving 8 bases of the junction unmatched. Germline V gene lookup returns CDR1 KGHDR and CDR2 SFDVKD.